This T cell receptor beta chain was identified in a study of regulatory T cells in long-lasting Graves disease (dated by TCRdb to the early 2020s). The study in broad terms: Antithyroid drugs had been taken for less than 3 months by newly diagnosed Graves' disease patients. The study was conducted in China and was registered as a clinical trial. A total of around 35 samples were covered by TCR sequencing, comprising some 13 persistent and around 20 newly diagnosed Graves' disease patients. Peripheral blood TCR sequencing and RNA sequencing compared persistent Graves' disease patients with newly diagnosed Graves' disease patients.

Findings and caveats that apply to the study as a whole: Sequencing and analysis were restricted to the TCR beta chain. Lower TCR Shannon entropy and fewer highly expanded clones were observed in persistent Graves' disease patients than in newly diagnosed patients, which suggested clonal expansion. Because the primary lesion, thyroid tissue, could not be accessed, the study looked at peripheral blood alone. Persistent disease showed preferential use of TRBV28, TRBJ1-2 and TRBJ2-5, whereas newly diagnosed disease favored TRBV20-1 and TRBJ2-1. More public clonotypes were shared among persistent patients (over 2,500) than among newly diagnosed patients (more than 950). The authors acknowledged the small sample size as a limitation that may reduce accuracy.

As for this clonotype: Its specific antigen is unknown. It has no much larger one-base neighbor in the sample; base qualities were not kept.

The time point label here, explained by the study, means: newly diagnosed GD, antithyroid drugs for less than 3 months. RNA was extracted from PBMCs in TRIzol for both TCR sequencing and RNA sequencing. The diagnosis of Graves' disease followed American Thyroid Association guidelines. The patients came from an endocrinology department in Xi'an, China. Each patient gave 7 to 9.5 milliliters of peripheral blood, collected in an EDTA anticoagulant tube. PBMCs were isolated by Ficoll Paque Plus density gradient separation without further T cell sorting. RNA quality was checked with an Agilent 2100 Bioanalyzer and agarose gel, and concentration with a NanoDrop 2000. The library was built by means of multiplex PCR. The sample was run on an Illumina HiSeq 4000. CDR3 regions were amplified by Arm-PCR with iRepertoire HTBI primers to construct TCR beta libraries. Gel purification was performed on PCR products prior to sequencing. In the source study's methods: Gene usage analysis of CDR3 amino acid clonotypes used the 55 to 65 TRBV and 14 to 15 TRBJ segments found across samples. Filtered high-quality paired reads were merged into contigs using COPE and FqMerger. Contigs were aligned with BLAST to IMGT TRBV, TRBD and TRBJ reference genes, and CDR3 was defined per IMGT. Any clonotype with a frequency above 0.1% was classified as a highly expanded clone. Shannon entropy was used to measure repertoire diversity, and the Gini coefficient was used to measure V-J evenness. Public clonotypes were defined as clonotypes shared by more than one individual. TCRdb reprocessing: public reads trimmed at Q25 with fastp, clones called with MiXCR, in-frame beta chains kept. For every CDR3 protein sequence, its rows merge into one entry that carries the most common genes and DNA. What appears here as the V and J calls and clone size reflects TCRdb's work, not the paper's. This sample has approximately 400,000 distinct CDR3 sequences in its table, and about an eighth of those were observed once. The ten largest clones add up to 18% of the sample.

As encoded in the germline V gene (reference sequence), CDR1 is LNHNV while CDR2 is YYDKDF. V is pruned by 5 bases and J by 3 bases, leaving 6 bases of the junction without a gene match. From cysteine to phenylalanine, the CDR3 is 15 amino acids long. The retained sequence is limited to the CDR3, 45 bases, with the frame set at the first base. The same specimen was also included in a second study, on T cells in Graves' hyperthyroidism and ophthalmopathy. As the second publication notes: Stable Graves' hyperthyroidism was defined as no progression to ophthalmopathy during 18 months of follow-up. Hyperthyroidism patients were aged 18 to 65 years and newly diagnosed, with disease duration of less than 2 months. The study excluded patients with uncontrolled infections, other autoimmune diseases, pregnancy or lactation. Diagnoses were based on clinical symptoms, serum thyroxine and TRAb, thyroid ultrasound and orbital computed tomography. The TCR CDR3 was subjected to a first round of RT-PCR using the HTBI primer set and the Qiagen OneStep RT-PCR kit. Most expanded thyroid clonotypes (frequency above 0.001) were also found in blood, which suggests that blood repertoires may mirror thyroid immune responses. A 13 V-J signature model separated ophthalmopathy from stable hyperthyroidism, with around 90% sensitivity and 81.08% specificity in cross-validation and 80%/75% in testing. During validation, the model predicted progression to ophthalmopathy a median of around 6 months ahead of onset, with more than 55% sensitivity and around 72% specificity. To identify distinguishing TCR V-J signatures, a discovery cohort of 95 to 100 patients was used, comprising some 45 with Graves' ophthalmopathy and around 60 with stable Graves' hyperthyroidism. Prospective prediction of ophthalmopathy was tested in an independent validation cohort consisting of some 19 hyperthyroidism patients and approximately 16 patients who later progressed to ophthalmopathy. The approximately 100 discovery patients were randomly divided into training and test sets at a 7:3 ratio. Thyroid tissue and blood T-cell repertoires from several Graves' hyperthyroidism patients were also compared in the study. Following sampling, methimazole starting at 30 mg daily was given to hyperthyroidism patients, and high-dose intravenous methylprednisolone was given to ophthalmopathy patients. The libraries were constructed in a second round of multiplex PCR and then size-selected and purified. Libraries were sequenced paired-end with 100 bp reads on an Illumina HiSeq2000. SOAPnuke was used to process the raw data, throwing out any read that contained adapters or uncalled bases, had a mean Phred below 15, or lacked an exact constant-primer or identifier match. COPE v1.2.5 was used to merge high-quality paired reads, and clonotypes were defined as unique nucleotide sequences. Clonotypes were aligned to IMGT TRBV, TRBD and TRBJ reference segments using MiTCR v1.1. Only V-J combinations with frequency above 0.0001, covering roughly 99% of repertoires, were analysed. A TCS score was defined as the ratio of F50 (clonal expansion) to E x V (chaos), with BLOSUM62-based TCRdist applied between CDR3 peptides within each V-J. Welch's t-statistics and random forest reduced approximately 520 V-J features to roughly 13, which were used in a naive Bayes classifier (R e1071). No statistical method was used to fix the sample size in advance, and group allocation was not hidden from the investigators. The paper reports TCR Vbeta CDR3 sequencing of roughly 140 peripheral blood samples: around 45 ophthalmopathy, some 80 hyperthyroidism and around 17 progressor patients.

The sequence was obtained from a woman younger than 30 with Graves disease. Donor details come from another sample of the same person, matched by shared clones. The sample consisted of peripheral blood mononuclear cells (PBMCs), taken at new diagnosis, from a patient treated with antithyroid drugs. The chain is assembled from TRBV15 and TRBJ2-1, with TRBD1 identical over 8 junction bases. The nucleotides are TGTGCCACCAGCGGCCAAACAGGGGGCTACAATGAGCAGTTCTTC. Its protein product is CATSGQTGGYNEQFF.